The 18 T cell receptor beta chains below all came from one sample that was sequenced in a study of shared clonotypes between healthy human individuals. The protocol was immunoSEQ multiplex PCR, while the TCRdb copy is restricted to in-frame clones and leaves out a portion. Among about a million clones listed, 70% to 85% were seen once. The sequenced material came from memory CD4+ T cells from PBMCs. The subset was: CD45RA-negative fraction. These receptors were collected from a man aged 18 to 29 in good health. Some clones in this sample may be carry-over from other donors' samples.

The rearrangement joins TRBV7-3 to TRBJ1-4, with 11 nucleotides matching TRBD1. The CDR3 is 15 amino acids. The trim removed 5 bases at V and 10 bases at J, leaving 9 bases unmatched. The V gene's germline CDR1 is SGHTA and CDR2 FQGTGA. In DNA form, the CDR3 reads TGTGCCAGCAGCCCGGCCCCCGGGACAGGGGGAAAACTGTTTTTT. Its protein is CASSPAPGTGGKLFF. Combining the CDR3 with reference TRBV7-3 and TRBJ1-4 gives the whole variable domain GAGVSQTPSNKVTEKGKYVELRCDPISGHTALYWYRQSLGQGPEFLIYFQGTGAADDSGLPNDRFFAVRPEGSVSTLKIQRTERGDSAVYLCASSPAPGTGGKLFFGSGTQLSVL.

This clone has only a few counts. The chain uses TRBV6-1 and TRBJ2-3; TRBD1 agrees at 7 bases. Germline values: CDR1 MNHNS, CDR2 SASEGT. CDR3 length: 15 residues. The trim removed 3 bases at V and 3 bases at J, leaving 6 bases unmatched. CDR3 DNA: TGTGCCAGCAGTGATAGGGGGCTCGGAACAGATACGCAGTATTTT. As protein: CASSDRGLGTDTQYF.

The chain recombines TRBV6-5 with TRBJ2-3; D not certain. The CDR3 is 12 amino acids. V shed 9 bases and J shed 4 bases, with 11 bases lying between them. Germline V gives CDR1 MNHEY, CDR2 SVGAGI. The CDR3 spells CARGSRPDTQYF. CDR3 coding DNA: TGTGCCAGGGGGTCGAGGCCAGATACGCAGTATTTT.

V gene TRBV19 combines with J gene TRBJ2-1, with D maybe TRBD1 (5 bases). The CDR3 extends over 14 amino acids. V lost 3 bases and J 8 bases, leaving 14 bases between the germline ends. CDR1 is LNHDA and CDR2 is SQIVND in the germline V gene (reference sequence). CDR3 protein: CASSMSPGKDEQFF. The CDR3 region has the DNA TGTGCCAGTAGTATGAGCCCAGGGAAGGATGAGCAGTTCTTC.

The V and J genes are TRBV5-6 and TRBJ1-1; no clear D. The CDR3 has 15 residues. Germline CDR1 and CDR2: SGHDT and YYEEEE. The V end was cut by 4 bases, the J end by 0 bases, with 13 bases between. The CDR3 sequence is CASSVLVRMNTEAFF. CDR3 sequence (DNA): TGTGCCAGCAGCGTGCTTGTCAGGATGAACACTGAAGCTTTCTTT. Full variable domain (rest looked up from reference TRBV5-6 and TRBJ1-1): DAGVTQSPTHLIKTRGQQVTLRCSPKSGHDTVSWYQQALGQGPQFIFQYYEEEERQRGNFPDRFSGHQFPNYSSELNVNALLLGDSALYLCASSVLVRMNTEAFFGQGTRLTVV.

The chain is built from TRBV7-3 and TRBJ2-5; the D gene could be TRBD1 or TRBD2 (5 bases each). V was trimmed by 2 bases and J by 4 bases, leaving 11 bases between them. Germline V gene sequence: CDR1 SGHTA, CDR2 FQGTGA. The CDR3 is made up of 14 amino acids. CDR3 region: CASSLVGPPETQYF. CDR3 nucleotide sequence: TGTGCCAGCAGCTTAGTGGGACCACCAGAGACCCAGTACTTC.

The rearrangement joins TRBV5-1 to TRBJ2-4, with D possibly TRBD1 on 6 matching bases. Trimming took off 7 bases at V and 7 bases at J, with 18 bases between the two ends. CDR3 length: 14 residues. Looked up from germline, CDR1 is SGHRS and CDR2 is YFSETQ. The CDR3 spells CASGSGTMGNIQYF. In DNA form, the CDR3 reads TGCGCCAGCGGGTCTGGGACAATGGGGAACATTCAGTACTTC.

The chain combines TRBV15 with TRBJ2-7, with D tentatively TRBD2 (7 bases). Germline CDR1 LNHNV, CDR2 YYDKDF (reference sequence). V lost 0 bases to trimming and J lost 5 bases, with 14 bases between them. The CDR3 is 15 amino acids. In nucleotides, the CDR3 is TGTGCCACCAGCAGAGATAGGGGGGGATGGAACGAGCAGTACTTC. Protein sequence: CATSRDRGGWNEQYF.

The genes are TRBV7-2 and TRBJ1-4; D not certain. Between the trimmed V and J ends, which lost 1 base and 4 bases, there was a span of 7 bases. Germline CDR1 and CDR2: SGHTA and FQGNSA. CDR3 length: 14 amino acids. CDR3 in amino acids: CASSLGLRNEKLFF. The CDR3 DNA reads as TGTGCCAGCAGCTTAGGGTTGCGTAATGAAAAACTGTTTTTT.

This clone occurred once. V usage is TRBV9 and J usage is TRBJ1-1; D remains ambiguous. Trimming stripped 3 bases from V and 2 bases from J, with 11 bases between. The CDR3 length is 14 residues. Germline V gene data show CDR1 as SGDLS and CDR2 as YYNGEE. This chain's CDR3 is CASSAGPRNTEAFF. CDR3 nucleotide sequence: TGTGCCAGCAGCGCCGGTCCACGAAACACTGAAGCTTTCTTT.

This chain links TRBV2 with TRBJ1-3, with 8 positions matching TRBD1. CDR1 is SNHLY and CDR2 is FYNNEI in the germline V gene. V trimming: 8 bases; J trimming: 4 bases; junction bases outside the gene matches: 13. The CDR3 loop spans 16 amino acids. CDR3 bases: TGTGCCAGCGGGGTCGACAGGGGCGGTTGGGGAAACACCATATATTTT. Protein sequence: CASGVDRGGWGNTIYF.

The chain uses TRBV7-3 and TRBJ2-4; D ambiguous. Germline-derived CDR1 and CDR2 are SGHTA and FQGTGA. Between the trimmed V and J ends, which lost 1 base and 11 bases, there was a span of 6 bases. The CDR3 has 11 amino acids. Here the CDR3 reads CASSLNSVQYF. The CDR3 bases are TGTGCCAGCAGCTTAAACTCCGTTCAGTACTTC.

Of note for this clone: With a much larger clone just one base away, this may be a read error. The V call is TRBV25-1, the J call TRBJ2-7; TRBD1 is a possible D gene (6 bases). This CDR3 has 13 residues. V was trimmed by 4 bases and J by 4 bases, leaving 11 bases between them. Per germline, CDR1 MGHDK and CDR2 SYGVNS. The CDR3 region has the DNA TGTGCCAGCAGTGTGGGGGCTGCATACGAGCAGTACTTC. It yields the protein CASSVGAAYEQYF.

This clone has just one count. Sequence at one end of the junction differs from germline and may be a read error. The chain uses TRBV6-1 and TRBJ2-3; D gene uncertain. Germline-derived CDR1 and CDR2 are MNHNS and SASEGT. This CDR3 is 15 amino acids long. The CDR3 sequence: CASREDRYSTDTQYF. As DNA, the CDR3 is TGTGCCAGCAGGGAAGACCGTTATAGCACAGATACGCAGTATTTT.

This clone appeared a single time. The V gene is TRBV2, the J gene TRBJ2-3; no definite D call. With 8 bases removed from V and 2 bases from J, the gap between germline ends came to 11 bases. Germline-derived CDR1 and CDR2 are SNHLY and FYNNEI. The CDR3 sequence is 13 residues long. DNA for the CDR3: TGTGCCAGCTCAGAACGGACCACAGATACGCAGTATTTT. Its translation is CASSERTTDTQYF. The variable domain in full, completed from reference TRBV2 and TRBJ2-3, reads EPEVTQTPSHQVTQMGQEVILRCVPISNHLYFYWYRQILGQKVEFLVSFYNNEISEKSEIFDDQFSVERPDGSNFTLKIRSTKLEDSAMYFCASSERTTDTQYFGPGTRLTVL.

The rearrangement uses TRBV5-1 and TRBJ2-2; TRBD1 matches 7 bases. There are 16 residues in the CDR3. After removal of 3 bases from V and 4 bases from J, the junction contained 9 bases not matched to a gene. Germline CDR1 is SGHRS and CDR2 is YFSETQ. CDR3 sequence (DNA): TGCGCCAGCAGCTGGGACAGAAACCCGGGCACCGGGGAGCTGTTTTTT. Residues: CASSWDRNPGTGELFF.

This chain links TRBV4-2 with TRBJ2-7, with D possibly TRBD2 on 5 matching bases. Trimming removed 1 base from V and 3 bases from J, with 10 bases in between. Germline V gene data show CDR1 as LGHNA and CDR2 as YNFKEQ. The CDR3 is made up of 14 amino acids. CDR3 DNA: TGTGCCAGCAGCCAAGGGGCTAGCAACTACGAGCAGTACTTC. Its protein product is CASSQGASNYEQYF.

This clone has only a few counts. The chain combines TRBV9 with TRBJ2-7; 11 bases align to TRBD2. Unmatched junction bases numbered 6, after V lost 3 bases and J lost 1 base. CDR3 length: 16 amino acids. In germline, CDR1 is SGDLS, CDR2 YYNGEE. This CDR3 reads CASSEGLAGISYEQYF. The CDR3 nucleotides are TGTGCCAGCAGCGAAGGACTAGCGGGTATATCCTACGAGCAGTACTTC.